This T cell receptor beta chain was captured by sequencing in a study of cytomegalovirus exposure and HLA in healthy donors. As to this clone: As yet, its antigen is unknown.

The primer mix had 60 Vbeta and 13 Jbeta primers. TCRdb keeps only in-frame clones here, not all; method: immunoSEQ multiplex PCR. The profile shows 150,000 to 200,000 clones, around three quarters of them singletons. Study results and caveats: It was shown in a later analysis that HLA-associated TCR beta chains were more clonally expanded than other, equally common chains. Most sequenced TCRs were rare (though some public TCRs occurred in many donors). CMV serostatus alone was available as immune exposure information. It was confirmed in vitro that a few of the CMV-associated chains were specific for CMV antigens.

Trimming removed 4 bases from V and 0 bases from J, with 13 bases in between. Germline V gene lookup returns CDR1 SQVTM and CDR2 ANQGSEA. The length of the CDR3 is 16 residues. The material sequenced was PBMCs. The chain combines TRBV29-1 with TRBJ2-6, with a weak D call TRBD2 (5 bases). This receptor was taken from a middle-aged woman in good health and CMV-seronegative. DNA of the CDR3: TGCAGCGTTGTCAGTCGCGGGTTCTCTGGGGCCAACGTCCTGACTTTC. Its translation is CSVVSRGFSGANVLTF.